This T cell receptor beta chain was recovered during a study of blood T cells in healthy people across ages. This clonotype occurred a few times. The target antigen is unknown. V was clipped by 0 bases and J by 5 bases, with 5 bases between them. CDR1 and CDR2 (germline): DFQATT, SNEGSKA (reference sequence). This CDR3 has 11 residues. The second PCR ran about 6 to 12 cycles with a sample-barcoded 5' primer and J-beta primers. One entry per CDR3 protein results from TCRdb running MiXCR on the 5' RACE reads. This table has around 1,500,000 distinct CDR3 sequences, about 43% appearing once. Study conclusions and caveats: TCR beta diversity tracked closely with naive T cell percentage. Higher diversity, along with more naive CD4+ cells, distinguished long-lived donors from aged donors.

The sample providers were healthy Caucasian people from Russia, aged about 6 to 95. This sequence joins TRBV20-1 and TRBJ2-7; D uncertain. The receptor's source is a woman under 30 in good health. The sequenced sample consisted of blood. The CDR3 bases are TGCAGTGCTAGAGACATGAACGAGCAGTACTTC. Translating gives CSARDMNEQYF.